A single sample gave rise to the 7 T cell receptor beta chains below, sequenced in a study of post-analysis software for immune sequencing data. Study-level points and caveats: TRBV5-6, TRBV5-1 and TRBV20-1 were among roughly 5 TRBV segments more frequent in patients than controls.

For these TCRs, the target antigens are not known. Every TCR beta cDNA library bore unique molecular identifiers. TCRdb recomputed calls from the PCR reads with MiXCR, one row per CDR3 protein. The table shows 450,000 to 700,000 distinct CDR3 sequences, with 44% occurring only once. What was sequenced was blood. Receptors were obtained from a girl aged 10-17 years with multiple sclerosis.

This clonotype came up once. The genes are TRBV20-1 and TRBJ2-7, with 7 positions matching TRBD2. The germline gives CDR1 DFQATT, CDR2 SNEGSKA (reference sequence). There are 15 residues in the CDR3. Trimming took 0 bases from V and 2 from J; bases not matched to a gene: 7. CDR3 nucleotide sequence: TGCAGTGCTAGAGATCCAGCGGGGTTACCCTACGAGCAGTACTTC. As protein: CSARDPAGLPYEQYF.

The V call is TRBV11-2, the J call TRBJ1-1, with D unclear. CDR1 is SGHAT, CDR2 FQNNGV, per germline. The CDR3 length is 14 residues. Trimming cost V 2 bases and J 3 bases, with 10 bases left between them. This CDR3 reads CASSLMLRDTEAFF. The CDR3 DNA follows: TGTGCCAGCAGCTTAATGTTACGGGACACTGAAGCTTTCTTT.

This clonotype was seen a handful of times. The chain joins TRBV20-1 to TRBJ1-2, with D unresolved. The CDR3 runs to 14 residues. Germline CDR1 and CDR2: DFQATT and SNEGSKA (reference sequence). The V gene lost 5 bases and the J gene lost 0 bases, with 13 bases spanning the gap. In nucleotides, the CDR3 is TGCAGTGCTCCATCCCAAGGGTCTAACTATGGCTACACCTTC. The encoded protein is CSAPSQGSNYGYTF.

The chain combines TRBV20-1 with TRBJ2-1, with D maybe TRBD2 (6 bases). The germline V and J ends were trimmed by 5 bases and 4 bases, with 27 bases remaining between them. CDR1 is DFQATT and CDR2 is SNEGSKA in the germline V gene (reference sequence). The CDR3 consists of 18 residues. CDR3: CSAGPGLKAALRYNEQFF. Here the CDR3 DNA reads TGCAGTGCTGGCCCGGGACTCAAAGCGGCCCTTCGTTACAATGAGCAGTTCTTC.

The gene calls are TRBV20-1 and TRBJ2-7, with a weak D call TRBD1 (6 bases). The V end lost 6 bases, the J end lost 3 bases, and 15 bases lay between the germline ends. Germline V gives CDR1 DFQATT, CDR2 SNEGSKA (reference sequence). This CDR3 comprises 13 residues. CDR3 amino acids: CSAEKQGYYEQYF. CDR3 DNA: TGCAGTGCGGAGAAGCAGGGGTACTACGAGCAGTACTTC.

Of note for this clonotype: One end of the junction varies from germline; a read error may be responsible. This chain joins TRBV12-3 or TRBV12-4 and TRBJ2-3; 7 nucleotides match TRBD2. The CDR3 loop spans 14 amino acids. CDR3 sequence (DNA): TGTGCCAGCAGGCTAGCGGTGCAGGCAGATGCGCAGTATTTT. Protein product: CASRLAVQADAQYF.

The chain joins TRBV25-1 to TRBJ1-1; D is undetermined. The CDR3 runs 13 residues. Per germline, CDR1 MGHDK and CDR2 SYGVNS. V lost 5 bases and J lost 0, with 7 bases in between. The CDR3 sequence: CASSSKVNTEAFF. In DNA form, the CDR3 reads TGTGCCAGCAGTTCAAAGGTGAACACTGAAGCTTTCTTT.